These 14 T cell receptor beta chains were all obtained from the same sample, sequenced in a study of T cell clonotyping in hematopoietic cell transplantation. The data were produced by immunoSEQ multiplex PCR, yet TCRdb's version contains in-frame clones alone and is incomplete. The sample holds 11,000 to 15,000 clones, nearly 95% seen once. This specimen consisted of PBMCs, obtained 30 days after allogeneic stem cell transplant. Source of these receptors: a male patient aged 55 to 69 who had an allogeneic stem cell transplant from an unrelated donor, so the T cells may come from the graft donor. Some clones in this sample may be carry-over from other donors' samples.

CDR3 DNA sequence: TGTGCCAGCAGTTACTCCGGGTTCTCTGGAAACACCATATATTTT. Amino acid sequence: CASSYSGFSGNTIYF. The gene calls are TRBV6-5 and TRBJ1-3, with no clear D. The CDR3 runs 15 residues. CDR1 and CDR2 from the germline V gene are MNHEY and SVGAGI. Trimming took off 0 bases at V and 0 bases at J, with 6 bases between the two ends.

V and J are TRBV6-1 and TRBJ2-7, with 11 bases that match TRBD1. Germline-derived CDR1 and CDR2 are MNHNS and SASEGT. J was trimmed by 3 bases and V by 7 bases; bases with no gene match: 2. This CDR3 is 13 amino acids long. CDR3 protein: CASKGTGGYEQYF. The CDR3 coding sequence is TGTGCCAGCAAGGGGACAGGGGGCTACGAGCAGTACTTC.

The genes are TRBV6-1 and TRBJ1-1; perhaps TRBD1 as D (5 bases). The CDR3 extends over 14 amino acids. V was cut by 4 bases and J by 5 bases, with 14 bases left in between. The germline V gene encodes CDR1 MNHNS and CDR2 SASEGT. The CDR3 DNA reads TGTGCCAGCAGTGCCACTGACAGTGGAACTGAAGCTTTCTTT. Its protein product is CASSATDSGTEAFF.

This chain joins TRBV28 and TRBJ1-2; 12 positions match TRBD1. The V gene's germline CDR1 is MDHEN and CDR2 SYDVKM. This CDR3 has 16 amino acids. V lost 6 bases to trimming and J lost 0 bases; unmatched junction nucleotides: 5. The chain's CDR3 is CASRGQGAPTNYGYTF. In nucleotides, the CDR3 is TGTGCCAGCAGGGGACAGGGGGCCCCTACTAACTATGGCTACACCTTC.

The V gene is TRBV11-2, the J gene TRBJ2-7; D not resolved. The germline V gene encodes CDR1 SGHAT and CDR2 FQNNGV. The CDR3 has 14 amino acids. Trimming pared 5 bases from V and 3 bases from J, leaving 14 bases between. The DNA of the CDR3 is TGTGCCAGCAGCCCCGGGCCCCGTGTCTACGAGCAGTACTTC. Translated: CASSPGPRVYEQYF.

The chain couples TRBV4-1 to TRBJ1-5; the match to TRBD1 covers 11 bases. CDR1 and CDR2 from the germline V gene are MGHRA and YSYEKL. The trim removed 0 bases at V and 1 base at J, leaving 8 bases unmatched. This CDR3 spans 19 amino acids. The CDR3 nucleotides read TGCGCCAGCAGCCAAGAAGGACAGGGGGCAGCAGGCAGCAATCAGCCCCAGCATTTT. This encodes CASSQEGQGAAGSNQPQHF.

The count of this clone is one. The chain recombines TRBV10-3 with TRBJ2-7, with D uncertain. The V gene's germline CDR1 is ENHRY and CDR2 SYGVKD. The germline V and J ends were trimmed by 0 bases and 2 bases, with 8 bases remaining between them. CDR3 length: 14 amino acids. The CDR3 here is CAISESDGAYEQYF. The CDR3 bases are TGTGCCATCAGTGAGTCGGACGGTGCCTACGAGCAGTACTTC.

J is TRBJ1-2 and V is TRBV14; D remains ambiguous. CDR3 size: 13 residues. Trimming removed 4 bases from V and 6 bases from J, with 12 bases in between. Germline CDR1 is SGHDN and CDR2 is FVKESK. This chain's CDR3 is CASSLRTGDGYTF. Here the CDR3 DNA reads TGTGCCAGCAGCCTCCGGACGGGTGATGGCTACACCTTC.

Written as DNA, the CDR3 is TGTGCCAGCAGCACCGCCCGACTAGCGGGGGGGCCGCAAGAGACCCAGTACTTC. This gives the protein CASSTARLAGGPQETQYF. The V call is TRBV5-8, the J call TRBJ2-5; 14 bases match TRBD2. This CDR3 has 18 residues. V lost 4 bases, J lost 2 bases, and 10 bases stayed unmatched. Germline values: CDR1 SGHTS, CDR2 YDEGEE.

This chain uses TRBV18 with TRBJ2-2; tentatively, D is TRBD1 (5 bases). The V gene lost 5 bases and the J gene lost 2 bases, with 21 bases spanning the gap. CDR1 and CDR2 (germline): KGHSH, LQKENI. This CDR3 spans 18 amino acids. Here the CDR3 DNA reads TGTGCCAGCTCAGCGACGAGACAGATCAAATCAAACACCGGGGAGCTGTTTTTT. It specifies CASSATRQIKSNTGELFF.

The V and J genes are TRBV7-2 and TRBJ1-2; no reliable D call. This CDR3 is 12 amino acids long. V shed 5 bases and J shed 8 bases, with 12 bases lying between them. Germline loops: CDR1 SGHTA, CDR2 FQGNSA. This CDR3 is CASSPTSSGYTF. The CDR3 DNA follows: TGTGCCAGCAGCCCGACAAGTAGCGGCTACACCTTC. The full variable domain, with the rest looked up from reference TRBV7-2 and TRBJ1-2, is GAGVSQSPSNKVTEKGKDVELRCDPISGHTALYWYRQSLGQGLEFLIYFQGNSAPDKSGLPSDRFSAERTGGSVSTLTIQRTQQEDSAVYLCASSPTSSGYTFGSGTRLTVV.

This chain links TRBV7-2 with TRBJ2-1; 8 nucleotides line up with TRBD2. The CDR3 contains 15 residues. Looked up from germline, CDR1 is SGHTA and CDR2 is FQGNSA. Unmatched junction bases numbered 4, after V lost 1 base and J lost 5 bases. In nucleotides, the CDR3 is TGTGCCAGCAGCTTAGGGCGGGAGGCCCACAATGAGCAGTTCTTC. It specifies CASSLGREAHNEQFF.

The chain employs TRBV5-1 and TRBJ2-5; possible D gene TRBD1, 7 bases. Per germline, CDR1 SGHRS and CDR2 YFSETQ. This CDR3 has 14 amino acids. The germline V and J ends were trimmed by 3 bases and 8 bases, with 17 bases remaining between them. This CDR3 reads CASSSQGGPLTQYF. DNA of the CDR3: TGCGCCAGCAGCTCCCAGGGGGGTCCTTTAACCCAGTACTTC.

The chain uses TRBV6-6 and TRBJ1-2; 7 bases agree with TRBD1. Trimming cost V 5 bases and J 8 bases; bases outside gene matches: 17. CDR3 length equals 16 residues. CDR1 is MNHNY and CDR2 is SVGAGI in the germline V gene (reference sequence). The CDR3, as DNA: TGTGCCAGCAGTCCCCAGGGGGGCGGGGGCTGGGAAGGCTACACCTTC. Encoded protein: CASSPQGGGGWEGYTF.